This T cell receptor (beta chain) was captured by sequencing in a study of T cells in Graves' hyperthyroidism and ophthalmopathy. Study outcomes and limitations: A median around six months before onset, the model predicted ophthalmopathy. Stable hyperthyroidism was told apart from ophthalmopathy by a model built on 13 V-J features.

The CDR3 loop spans 16 amino acids. Germline V gene data show CDR1 as SGHRS and CDR2 as YFSETQ. The V and J ends lost 3 bases and 8 bases, in that order; junction bases with no gene match: 8. In its sample, this clonotype was seen many times. Its target is unknown. The TCR beta CDR3 regions underwent amplification using RNA transcripts as the source. TCR CDR3 underwent first-round RT-PCR with the HTBI primer set. TCRdb used MiXCR to reprocess the multiplex PCR reads, holding one entry per CDR3 protein. The sample includes more than 350,000 distinct CDR3 sequences, approximately 16% of them seen just once.

The sequence derives from a woman aged 55-75 years with Graves' ophthalmopathy. Sequencing input: blood. This chain connects TRBV5-1 to TRBJ2-2; TRBD2 aligns across 12 bases. Here the CDR3 reads CASSSRLAGEKGELFF. The CDR3 nucleotides read TGCGCCAGCAGCTCAAGACTAGCGGGAGAGAAAGGGGAGCTGTTTTTT. Complete variable domain (other parts from reference TRBV5-1 and TRBJ2-2): KAGVTQTPRYLIKTRGQQVTLSCSPISGHRSVSWYQQTPGQGLQFLFEYFSETQRNKGNFPGRFSGRQFSNSRSEMNVSTLELGDSALYLCASSSRLAGEKGELFFGEGSRLTVL.